This T cell receptor beta chain was identified during a study of blood T cell repertoires in COVID-19. Looking at the study overall: Whether acute or convalescent, the COVID-19 samples came from the United States, Italy and Spain. Sources were T cells, B-cell-depleted T cells, or PBMCs; the material itself was cDNA or gDNA.

The CDR3 totals 13 residues. V shed 5 bases and J shed 5 bases, with 10 bases lying between them. Germline V gene lookup returns CDR1 ENHRY and CDR2 SYGVKD. In the original processing: Scientists estimated how many nucleated cells there were by amplifying reference gene primers. TCRdb keeps only in-frame clones here, not all; method: immunoSEQ multiplex PCR. V, J and clone size were drawn from that table, and D and trimming were deduced from the DNA. The sample includes some 240,000 clones, over 75% of them seen just once. During active infection, Seattle patients enrolled and were then monitored through disease.

Sequencing was performed on peripheral blood. V gene TRBV10-3 combines with J gene TRBJ1-5, with a possible D match to TRBD1 (6 bases). The sequence came from a woman aged 70-85 years with COVID-19, enrolled during active disease. CDR3 DNA: TGTGCCATCAGTAAGAACAGGGATCAGCCCCAGCATTTT. Protein: CAISKNRDQPQHF.